This T cell receptor (beta chain) was sequenced during a study of cytomegalovirus exposure and HLA in healthy donors. About the research overall: The approximately 110 validation repertoires, a later analysis reported, used the same platform as the approximately 670 first-cohort repertoires. Whole-study results and caveats: Reportedly, cytomegalovirus status was diagnosed with high sensitivity and specificity. A list of more than 150 TCR beta chains associated with cytomegalovirus was given.

The donors formed part of the roughly 120-subject validation cohort, distinct from the roughly 730-subject first cohort. Assay: immunoSEQ multiplex PCR; the TCRdb copy retains only in-frame clones and omits some. The repertoire holds some 130,000 clones, with approximately 82% as singletons. In regard to this clone: Its antigen is undetermined.

Trimming cost V 0 bases and J 6 bases; bases outside gene matches: 7. The CDR3 loop spans 15 amino acids. Germline V gives CDR1 SGHRS, CDR2 YFSETQ. The sample comprised PBMCs. The J gene is TRBJ2-7, the V gene TRBV5-1; 9 bases are a match to TRBD2. The clonotype comes from a young man in good health and CMV-seropositive. As DNA, the CDR3 is TGCGCCAGCAGCTTGGATCCGGCAGCGGGAGGCGAGCAGTACTTC. Residues: CASSLDPAAGGEQYF. Complete variable domain (other parts from reference TRBV5-1 and TRBJ2-7): KAGVTQTPRYLIKTRGQQVTLSCSPISGHRSVSWYQQTPGQGLQFLFEYFSETQRNKGNFPGRFSGRQFSNSRSEMNVSTLELGDSALYLCASSLDPAAGGEQYFGPGTRLTVT.